The T cell receptor beta chain described here comes from a study of OX40 agonist ivuxolimab in advanced cancers. The study, taken as a whole, reports: CD4+ and CD8+ blood T cells expanded clonally by week 6 at 0.1 to 3.0 mg/kg. Low normalized clonal expansion also occurred in some nonresponding patients.

With respect to this clone: Its antigen remains unknown.

Losses at the gene ends were 5 bases for V and 4 bases for J; bases not matched to a gene: 3. Germline loops: CDR1 LNHNV, CDR2 YYDKDF (reference sequence). The length of the CDR3 is 15 residues. Assay: immunoSEQ multiplex PCR; the TCRdb copy retains only in-frame clones and omits some. This table has tens of thousands of clones, roughly nine tenths appearing once. Sequences were derived from CD4+ or CD8+ T cells sorted from blood, sampled in a trial of the OX40 agonist ivuxolimab. The chain joins TRBV15 to TRBJ2-1, with 12 nucleotides matching TRBD2. The clonotype was recovered from an adult with an advanced solid tumor such as melanoma, head and neck, liver or kidney cancer. DNA for the CDR3: TGTGCCACCAGCTGGGGACTAGCGGGTTACAATGAGCAGTTCTTC. Encoded protein: CATSWGLAGYNEQFF. Filled out from reference TRBV15 and TRBJ2-1, the complete variable domain reads DAMVIQNPRYQVTQFGKPVTLSCSQTLNHNVMYWYQQKSSQAPKLLFHYYDKDFNNEADTPDNFQSRRPNTSFCFLDIRSPGLGDTAMYLCATSWGLAGYNEQFFGPGTRLTVL.